This T cell receptor (beta chain) stems from a study of blood T cells in healthy people across ages. V lost 6 bases to trimming and J lost 4 bases, with 25 bases between them. Germline V gives CDR1 MNHNS, CDR2 SASEGT. The length of the CDR3 is 18 residues. The second PCR ran roughly 7 to 12 cycles with a sample-barcoded 5' primer and J-beta primers. TCRdb itself ran the 5' RACE reads through MiXCR, one entry per CDR3 protein. The sample shows about 760,000 distinct CDR3 sequences, 45% to 70% of them seen only once. Study results and caveats: Relative to aged donors, long-lived donors carried more naive CD4+ cells and displayed higher diversity.

Turning to this clonotype: What it binds is unknown.

The clonotype was recovered from a man aged 35 to 55 in good health. The rearrangement links TRBV6-1 to TRBJ2-4; D possibly corresponds to TRBD1 (6 bases). The specimen was blood. CDR3 sequence (DNA): TGTGCCAGCAGCCGCCCTAAGGGCACAGGGCTGGTTAAAAACATTCAGTACTTC. Translated, it gives CASSRPKGTGLVKNIQYF.